One and the same sample provided the 19 T cell receptor beta chains below, sequenced in a study of tumor and adjacent non-tumor tissue in lung cancer. A modified ARM-PCR protocol with three rounds of nested PCR amplified TCRbeta. TCRdb ran MiXCR on the multiplex PCR reads and lists one entry per CDR3 protein. This table holds tens of thousands of distinct CDR3 sequences, around 60% found once. RNA was extracted from bulk tissue without any cell sorting. The sample was lung tumor tissue. The receptor source for this set is a middle-aged man with non-small cell lung cancer.

This clonotype was seen at least ten times. The chain combines TRBV4-1 with TRBJ1-6; TRBD1 matches 8 bases. J was trimmed by 6 bases and V by 1 base; bases with no gene match: 2. This CDR3 is 15 amino acids long. Germline-derived CDR1 and CDR2 are MGHRA and YSYEKL. The CDR3 here is CASSQGQGANSPLHF. CDR3 DNA: TGCGCCAGCAGCCAAGGTCAGGGGGCTAATTCACCCCTCCACTTT.

This chain uses TRBV11-2 with TRBJ2-3, with 7 positions matching TRBD2. J was trimmed by 9 bases and V by 3 bases; bases with no gene match: 9. The CDR3 extends over 14 amino acids. Germline lookup yields CDR1 SGHAT and CDR2 FQNNGV. CDR3 in DNA: TGTGCCAGCAGCTTCTCTAGCGGAACGACGACGCAGTATTTT. Its protein product is CASSFSSGTTTQYF.

The chain carries TRBV10-2 and TRBJ2-7, with D unresolved. V was shortened by 6 bases and J by 4 bases, with 13 bases between the two germline ends. The CDR3 runs to 13 residues. Per the germline V gene, CDR1 is WSHSY and CDR2 is SAAADI. CDR3 in amino acids: CASSPSRGYEQYF. In DNA, the CDR3 is TGCGCCAGCAGCCCCTCTCGTGGGTACGAGCAGTACTTC.

A few counts support this clonotype. A much larger clone differs by one base, so this may be a read error. This chain links TRBV5-6 with TRBJ1-2; possible D gene TRBD1, 6 bases. The CDR3 extends over 13 amino acids. Germline CDR1 SGHDT, CDR2 YYEEEE. The CDR3 loop reads CTSSWTANYGYTF. CDR3 coding DNA: TGTACCAGCAGCTGGACAGCAAACTATGGCTACACCTTC.

In this sample, this clonotype turned up once. Germline and junction disagree at one end, which may indicate a read error. V usage is TRBV4-2 and J usage is TRBJ2-1; D unresolved. The length of the CDR3 is 15 residues. The germline V gene encodes CDR1 LGHNA and CDR2 YNFKEQ. The CDR3 DNA follows: TGTGCCAACAGCCAAGGGTGGGGAACCTACAATGAGCAGTTCTTC. Translation: CANSQGWGTYNEQFF.

V gene TRBV7-8 combines with J gene TRBJ2-5; 9 nucleotides match TRBD2. This CDR3 region has 16 residues. V was clipped by 5 bases and J by 5 bases; unmatched bases: 12. Per the germline V gene, CDR1 is SGHVS and CDR2 is FQNEAQ. The CDR3 protein is CASSLLAGEGLETQYF. CDR3 nucleotide sequence: TGTGCCAGCAGCCTCTTAGCGGGAGAGGGGTTGGAGACCCAGTACTTC.

Concerning this clonotype itself: A much larger clone sits a single nucleotide away, making a read error possible. This rearrangement joins TRBV6-2 or TRBV6-3 to TRBJ2-2; 13 nucleotides match TRBD2. Germline V gives CDR1 MNHEY, CDR2 SVGEGT. CDR3 length: 15 residues. The CDR3 DNA is TGTGCCAGCAGACTCGGACTAGCGGGAGCCGGGGAGCTGCTTTTT. This encodes CASRLGLAGAGELLF.

This clonotype has just one count. DNA for the CDR3: TGCAGTGCTAGAGGACCCCTAGCGGGATGGTATGAGCAGTTCTTC. Its protein product is CSARGPLAGWYEQFF. The rearrangement links TRBV20-1 to TRBJ2-1; 9 positions match TRBD2. The junction had 9 bases not matched to a gene; V was cut back by 1 base and J by 8 bases. Germline CDR1 is DFQATT and CDR2 is SNEGSKA (reference sequence). This CDR3 has 15 amino acids.

This clonotype was seen at least ten times. The rearrangement links TRBV12-3 or TRBV12-4 to TRBJ2-2; perhaps TRBD2 as D (5 bases). Trimming stripped 5 bases from V and 1 base from J, with 11 bases between. CDR3 length equals 15 residues. The chain's CDR3 is CASSQGGGNTGELFF. The CDR3 DNA reads as TGTGCCAGCAGTCAAGGTGGAGGGAACACCGGGGAGCTGTTTTTT.

The V call is TRBV11-3, the J call TRBJ2-3, with 10 nucleotides matching TRBD2. Germline assignment: CDR1 SGHNT and CDR2 YENEEA. V dropped 9 bases and J dropped 4; count of bases not matched to a gene: 13. The CDR3 covers 16 residues. Written as DNA, the CDR3 is TGTGCCAGAAGCCCAGGGACTAGCGTGTTCGCAGATACGCAGTATTTT. Residues: CARSPGTSVFADTQYF. The complete variable domain, with remaining parts taken from reference TRBV11-3 and TRBJ2-3, reads EAGVVQSPRYKIIEKKQPVAFWCNPISGHNTLYWYLQNLGQGPELLIRYENEEAVDDSQLPKDRFSAERLKGVDSTLKIQPAELGDSAVYLCARSPGTSVFADTQYFGPGTRLTVL.

This clonotype was seen only a few times. The rearrangement joins TRBV7-6 to TRBJ2-3, with 8 bases aligning to TRBD2. Per germline, CDR1 SGHVS and CDR2 FNYEAQ. The CDR3 sequence is 14 residues long. V was pared by 4 bases and J by 4 bases, with 4 bases of the junction left unmatched. DNA of the CDR3: TGTGCCAGCAGCTGGGGACTAGGCTCAGATACGCAGTATTTT. This translates into CASSWGLGSDTQYF.

Note on this clonotype: One junction end does not reproduce the germline sequence, and a read error may be involved. The chain carries TRBV28 and TRBJ2-5, with 9 nucleotides matching TRBD2. Germline CDR1 is MDHEN and CDR2 is SYDVKM. The CDR3 has 15 amino acids. CDR3 sequence: CASSLAGGFREAQYF. The CDR3 region has the DNA TGTGCCAGCAGTTTAGCGGGGGGGTTCAGAGAGGCCCAGTACTTC.

This chain joins TRBV29-1 and TRBJ2-6; D unresolved. Germline assignment: CDR1 SQVTM and CDR2 ANQGSEA. V was clipped by 7 bases and J by 4 bases, with 14 bases between them. The length of the CDR3 is 14 residues. The CDR3: CSDGEFRGANVLTF. For the CDR3, the DNA is TGCAGCGATGGAGAGTTCAGAGGGGCCAACGTCCTGACTTTC.

This clonotype was observed at least ten times. V gene TRBV6-1 combines with J gene TRBJ1-4, with D tentatively TRBD1 (5 bases). Germline values: CDR1 MNHNS, CDR2 SASEGT. The CDR3 length is 15 residues. Trimming removed 7 bases from V and 6 bases from J, with 18 bases in between. In DNA, the CDR3 is TGTGCCAGCAATAAGAGGGCCCAGGGAGATGAAAAACTGTTTTTT. Its translation is CASNKRAQGDEKLFF.

To note about this clonotype: Because the CDR3 is missing its conserved closing phenylalanine or tryptophan, this is likely a read error. J is TRBJ1-4 and V is TRBV6-1; possible D gene TRBD1, 5 bases. The CDR3 is made up of 14 amino acids. The ends were cut back, 4 bases at V and 3 bases at J, with 9 bases in the middle. Germline CDR1 reads MNHNS; CDR2 reads SASEGT. The CDR3 reads CASSVQEANEKLFL. In DNA, the CDR3 is TGTGCCAGCAGTGTACAGGAGGCTAATGAAAAACTGTTTTTG.

This clonotype was seen many times. The chain combines TRBV7-9 with TRBJ1-6; D perhaps matches TRBD1 (5 bases). Germline lookup yields CDR1 SEHNR and CDR2 FQNEAQ (reference sequence). Deletions cut 5 bases from V and 11 bases from J, with 10 bases between. The CDR3 has 12 residues. The CDR3 DNA is TGTGCCAGCAGCCCAGACAGCCCACCCCTCCACTTT. Its translation: CASSPDSPPLHF.

J is TRBJ2-7 and V is TRBV21-1; no check of the table's D call, TRBD2, against the DNA was made. TRBV21-1 is a recognized pseudogene. This CDR3 is built from 14 residues. Here the CDR3 reads CASGQRDHYYEQYF. The CDR3 DNA reads TGTGCCAGCGGTCAGCGGGACCACTACTACGAGCAGTACTTC.

This clonotype was observed once. The J gene is TRBJ1-5, the V gene TRBV28; D gene unclear. The V end was cut by 11 bases, the J end by 4 bases, with 18 bases between. CDR3 size: 14 residues. From germline, CDR1 is MDHEN and CDR2 SYDVKM. This CDR3 reads CADKKGPENQPQHF. CDR3 sequence (DNA): TGTGCCGACAAAAAAGGGCCGGAAAATCAGCCCCAGCATTTT.

On this clonotype itself: The junction differs from germline at one of its ends, possibly a read error. V is TRBV28 and J is TRBJ1-3; D unclear. The CDR3 length is 14 residues. Germline V gene data show CDR1 as MDHEN and CDR2 as SYDVKM. As DNA, the CDR3 is TGTGCCAGCAGTTTTCCCTACTCTGGAAACACCATATGTTTT. This translates into CASSFPYSGNTICF.